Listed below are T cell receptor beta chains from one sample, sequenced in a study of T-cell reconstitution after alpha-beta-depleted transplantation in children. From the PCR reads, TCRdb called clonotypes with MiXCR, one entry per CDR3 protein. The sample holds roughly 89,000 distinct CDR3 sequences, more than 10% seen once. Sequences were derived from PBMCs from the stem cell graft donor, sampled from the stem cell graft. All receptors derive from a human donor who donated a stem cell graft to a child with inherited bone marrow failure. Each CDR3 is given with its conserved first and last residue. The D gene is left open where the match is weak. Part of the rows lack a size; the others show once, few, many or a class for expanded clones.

cdr3_nt: TGTGCCTGGAGTGACAGGGCTGATCAGCCCCAGCATTTT
cdr3_aa: CAWSDRADQPQHF
clone_size: NA
j_call: TRBJ1-5
v_call: TRBV30
d_call: NA

cdr3_nt: TGTGCCAGCAGCCTTACCGGGACAGCCAGCTCTGGGGCCAACGTCCTGACTTTC
cdr3_aa: CASSLTGTASSGANVLTF
clone_size: many
j_call: TRBJ2-6
v_call: TRBV7-3
d_call: TRBD1

cdr3_nt: TGTGCCAGTCGAGACTATCAGCCCCAGCATTTT
cdr3_aa: CASRDYQPQHF
clone_size: many
j_call: TRBJ1-5
v_call: TRBV28
d_call: NA

cdr3_nt: TGTGCCAGCAGTGAAAGAAGCGGGGGGGCCTACGAGCAGTACTTC
cdr3_aa: CASSERSGGAYEQYF
clone_size: NA
j_call: TRBJ2-7
v_call: TRBV2
d_call: TRBD2

cdr3_nt: TGCGCCAGCAGCCCCGACAGAGAGACCCAGTACTTC
cdr3_aa: CASSPDRETQYF
clone_size: many
j_call: TRBJ2-5
v_call: TRBV5-1
d_call: NA

cdr3_nt: TGTGCCAGCAGCTTGGACCCCCAAAGCACCGGGGAGCTGTTTTTT
cdr3_aa: CASSLDPQSTGELFF
clone_size: many
j_call: TRBJ2-2
v_call: TRBV9
d_call: NA

cdr3_nt: TGTGCCAGCAGCTTAATAGGGAGGAGCGGCTACACCTTC
cdr3_aa: CASSLIGRSGYTF
clone_size: many
j_call: TRBJ1-2
v_call: TRBV7-2
d_call: NA

cdr3_nt: TGCAGTGCTTGGGACAGGGGGGCTCTTAAGGATGGCTACACCTTC
cdr3_aa: CSAWDRGALKDGYTF
clone_size: many
j_call: TRBJ1-2
v_call: TRBV20-1
d_call: TRBD1

cdr3_nt: TGCGCCAGCAGCCAAGGGACAGGGGTTTCCTACGAGCAGTACTTC
cdr3_aa: CASSQGTGVSYEQYF
clone_size: many
j_call: TRBJ2-7
v_call: TRBV4-3
d_call: TRBD1

cdr3_nt: TGCGCCAGCAGCTCCCGGACTAGCGGGGCCTACAATGAGCAGTTCTTC
cdr3_aa: CASSSRTSGAYNEQFF
clone_size: NA
j_call: TRBJ2-1
v_call: TRBV5-1
d_call: TRBD2

cdr3_nt: TGTGCCAGCAGCTTTGACGAAATTAACTATGGCTACACCTTC
cdr3_aa: CASSFDEINYGYTF
clone_size: many
j_call: TRBJ1-2
v_call: TRBV7-2
d_call: NA

cdr3_nt: TGTGCCAGCAGCCCCGGACAGTTCGACTCTGGAAACACCATATATTTT
cdr3_aa: CASSPGQFDSGNTIYF
clone_size: many
j_call: TRBJ1-3
v_call: TRBV7-9
d_call: NA

cdr3_nt: TGCAGCGTTGTTGGGGACAGGTACCAAGAGACCCAGTACTTC
cdr3_aa: CSVVGDRYQETQYF
clone_size: many
j_call: TRBJ2-5
v_call: TRBV29-1
d_call: TRBD1

cdr3_nt: TGCGCCAGCAGCCCCCCCCTAGCGGGAGCCTCACAAGAGACCCAGTACTTC
cdr3_aa: CASSPPLAGASQETQYF
clone_size: many
j_call: TRBJ2-5
v_call: TRBV5-1
d_call: TRBD2

cdr3_nt: TGTGCCATCAGCGGGACGCAGAACACCGGGGAGCTGTTTTTT
cdr3_aa: CAISGTQNTGELFF
clone_size: many
j_call: TRBJ2-2
v_call: TRBV10-3
d_call: NA

cdr3_nt: TGTGCCAGCAGTTCGGATGGGTGGGGGACCGCACGAGCTTTCTTT
cdr3_aa: CASSSDGWGTARAFF
clone_size: few
j_call: TRBJ1-1
v_call: TRBV6-5
d_call: NA

cdr3_nt: TGCAGTGCTAGACCCGGGACAGCCCCCTGGGAGCAGTACTTC
cdr3_aa: CSARPGTAPWEQYF
clone_size: many
j_call: TRBJ2-7
v_call: TRBV20-1
d_call: TRBD1

cdr3_nt: TGTGCCAGCAGCCAACCGCAGGGGGCGGGTAACAATGAGCAGTTCTTC
cdr3_aa: CASSQPQGAGNNEQFF
clone_size: few
j_call: TRBJ2-1
v_call: TRBV3-1
d_call: TRBD1

cdr3_nt: TGTGCCAGCAGCTCCACCGTCGACAAGGAAGAGCATTTCTTC
cdr3_aa: CASSSTVDKEEHFF
clone_size: NA
j_call: TRBJ2-1
v_call: TRBV7-2
d_call: NA

cdr3_nt: TGTGCCAGCAGTTACGACCGGACAGGGTGGTCCTACGAGCAGTACTTT
cdr3_aa: CASSYDRTGWSYEQYF
clone_size: many
j_call: TRBJ2-7
v_call: TRBV6-2/TRBV6-3
d_call: TRBD1

cdr3_nt: TGTGCCACCAGTGACACAAGAGCCACCGGGGAGCTGTTTTTT
cdr3_aa: CATSDTRATGELFF
clone_size: many
j_call: TRBJ2-2
v_call: TRBV24-1
d_call: NA

cdr3_nt: TGTGCCAGCAGCCGTAGGGGACCTGATGGCACCGGGGAGCTGTTTTTT
cdr3_aa: CASSRRGPDGTGELFF
clone_size: NA
j_call: TRBJ2-2
v_call: TRBV11-1
d_call: NA

cdr3_nt: TGTGCCAGCAGCTTAGCGCTTTTGGGGGGAAGAGTATATAGTGAGCAGTTCTTC
cdr3_aa: CASSLALLGGRVYSEQFF
clone_size: medium-sized
j_call: TRBJ2-1
v_call: TRBV7-2
d_call: NA

cdr3_nt: TGCAGTGCTTGGGACAGAACCGGGGAGCTGTTTTTT
cdr3_aa: CSAWDRTGELFF
clone_size: NA
j_call: TRBJ2-2
v_call: TRBV20-1
d_call: TRBD1

cdr3_nt: TGCACCAGCAGTCGACTAGCGGGAGGCTACGAGCAGTACTTC
cdr3_aa: CTSSRLAGGYEQYF
clone_size: NA
j_call: TRBJ2-7
v_call: TRBV1
d_call: NA

cdr3_nt: TGCGCCAGCAGCCAAGATCTGGCAGGTCCCCAAGAGACCCAGTACTTC
cdr3_aa: CASSQDLAGPQETQYF
clone_size: many
j_call: TRBJ2-5
v_call: TRBV4-1
d_call: NA

cdr3_nt: TGTGCCAGCAGCTTAGGCGGGGGGGTCGATGAGCAGTTCTTC
cdr3_aa: CASSLGGGVDEQFF
clone_size: NA
j_call: TRBJ2-1
v_call: TRBV7-3
d_call: TRBD2

cdr3_nt: TGTGCCAGCAGTCACCGGGACATCCAGAAAAACACTGAAGCTTTCTTT
cdr3_aa: CASSHRDIQKNTEAFF
clone_size: many
j_call: TRBJ1-1
v_call: TRBV7-8
d_call: NA

cdr3_nt: TGTGCCTGGAGGCTCAGCTACGAGCAGTACTTC
cdr3_aa: CAWRLSYEQYF
clone_size: many
j_call: TRBJ2-7
v_call: TRBV30
d_call: NA

cdr3_nt: TGTGCCAGCACCCAGCTTGGCTACGAGCAGTACTTC
cdr3_aa: CASTQLGYEQYF
clone_size: many
j_call: TRBJ2-7
v_call: TRBV7-9
d_call: NA

cdr3_nt: TGCGCCAGCAGCCAAGAACCAGGGAGCGAGCAGTACTTC
cdr3_aa: CASSQEPGSEQYF
clone_size: many
j_call: TRBJ2-7
v_call: TRBV4-3
d_call: NA

cdr3_nt: TGTGCCAGCAGTGACCGGATGAACACTGAAGCTTTCTTT
cdr3_aa: CASSDRMNTEAFF
clone_size: many
j_call: TRBJ1-1
v_call: TRBV6-1
d_call: NA

cdr3_nt: TGTGCCAGCAGTAAAGGACAGAATAATTCACCCCTCCACTTT
cdr3_aa: CASSKGQNNSPLHF
clone_size: many
j_call: TRBJ1-6
v_call: TRBV7-3
d_call: NA

cdr3_nt: TGTGCCAGCTCACTTCACAGGGATCGTGACTCCTACGAGCAGTACTTC
cdr3_aa: CASSLHRDRDSYEQYF
clone_size: many
j_call: TRBJ2-7
v_call: TRBV18
d_call: NA

cdr3_nt: TGTGCCAGCTCACCGACTAGCGGAGCCACAGATACGCAGTATTTT
cdr3_aa: CASSPTSGATDTQYF
clone_size: many
j_call: TRBJ2-3
v_call: TRBV18
d_call: TRBD2

cdr3_nt: TGTGCCAGCAGCTTGGGGGGAGCGACCGGGGAGCTGTTTTTT
cdr3_aa: CASSLGGATGELFF
clone_size: many
j_call: TRBJ2-2
v_call: TRBV7-8
d_call: NA

cdr3_nt: TGCAGTGCTAGAGGGGGTAGGACCGACACTGAAGCTTTCTTT
cdr3_aa: CSARGGRTDTEAFF
clone_size: NA
j_call: TRBJ1-1
v_call: TRBV20-1
d_call: NA

cdr3_nt: TGTGCCAGCAGCTTAGGAAGCCGGGAGATGAACACCGGGGAGCTGTTTTTT
cdr3_aa: CASSLGSREMNTGELFF
clone_size: many
j_call: TRBJ2-2
v_call: TRBV7-9
d_call: NA

cdr3_nt: TGTGCCAGCAGTTACTCAGGGTCGGGAGCTTTCTTT
cdr3_aa: CASSYSGSGAFF
clone_size: NA
j_call: TRBJ1-1
v_call: TRBV6-5
d_call: NA

cdr3_nt: TGTGCCAGTAAAAGGACAGCCTACACTGAAGCTTTCTTT
cdr3_aa: CASKRTAYTEAFF
clone_size: many
j_call: TRBJ1-1
v_call: TRBV7-9
d_call: NA

cdr3_nt: TGTGCCATCAGTGACTCTCAAGGAGGGTTGGGCACAGATACGCAGTATTTT
cdr3_aa: CAISDSQGGLGTDTQYF
clone_size: many
j_call: TRBJ2-3
v_call: TRBV10-3
d_call: NA

cdr3_nt: TGTGCCAGCAGGCATACACGGGACAGGGTAACCTACGAGCAGTACTTC
cdr3_aa: CASRHTRDRVTYEQYF
clone_size: NA
j_call: TRBJ2-7
v_call: TRBV28
d_call: TRBD1

cdr3_nt: TGTGCCAGTCAGATGAGGACTCGGCTTGAGCAGTTCTTC
cdr3_aa: CASQMRTRLEQFF
clone_size: many
j_call: TRBJ2-1
v_call: TRBV28
d_call: NA

cdr3_nt: TGCAGTGCTAGCCGACAGGGGATGACGAACACCGGGGAGCTGTTTTTT
cdr3_aa: CSASRQGMTNTGELFF
clone_size: few
j_call: TRBJ2-2
v_call: TRBV20-1
d_call: TRBD1

cdr3_nt: TGCGCCAGCAGCTTAAGACAGAGATATGGCTACACCTTC
cdr3_aa: CASSLRQRYGYTF
clone_size: few
j_call: TRBJ1-2
v_call: TRBV5-1
d_call: NA

cdr3_nt: TGTGCCTGGACTGAGGCCCCGGCCCAGTATGAGCAGTTCTTC
cdr3_aa: CAWTEAPAQYEQFF
clone_size: NA
j_call: TRBJ2-1
v_call: TRBV30
d_call: NA

cdr3_nt: TGCGCCAGCAGCCTAGCGGGACACCCTCAAGAGACCCAGTACTTC
cdr3_aa: CASSLAGHPQETQYF
clone_size: many
j_call: TRBJ2-5
v_call: TRBV4-3
d_call: TRBD2

cdr3_nt: TGTGCCAGCAGCCCTCAAACGGGTTATGGCTACACCTTC
cdr3_aa: CASSPQTGYGYTF
clone_size: many
j_call: TRBJ1-2
v_call: TRBV7-9
d_call: NA

cdr3_nt: TGTGCCAGCAGCTTAGAGTGGACAGCTCCCTACGAGCAGTACTTC
cdr3_aa: CASSLEWTAPYEQYF
clone_size: NA
j_call: TRBJ2-7
v_call: TRBV7-2
d_call: NA

cdr3_nt: TGTGCCAGCTCACCCGGGACAGACGCCTCCTACGAGCAGTACTTC
cdr3_aa: CASSPGTDASYEQYF
clone_size: NA
j_call: TRBJ2-7
v_call: TRBV18
d_call: TRBD1

cdr3_nt: TGTGCCAGCAGCTTAGCCCCTAGCGGGGACAAAAACATTCAGTACTTC
cdr3_aa: CASSLAPSGDKNIQYF
clone_size: many
j_call: TRBJ2-4
v_call: TRBV7-2
d_call: TRBD2

cdr3_nt: TGTGCCATCAGTGAGGGGCTAGCCGGCTTTTTCTCCTACGAGCAGTACTTC
cdr3_aa: CAISEGLAGFFSYEQYF
clone_size: many
j_call: TRBJ2-7
v_call: TRBV10-3
d_call: NA

cdr3_nt: TGCGCCAGCAGCCTGGGACAGGGAAGCGAGCAGTACTTC
cdr3_aa: CASSLGQGSEQYF
clone_size: many
j_call: TRBJ2-7
v_call: TRBV5-1
d_call: TRBD1

cdr3_nt: TGTGCCAGCAGTGAATACCGGACAGTCAATGAGCAGTTCTTC
cdr3_aa: CASSEYRTVNEQFF
clone_size: many
j_call: TRBJ2-1
v_call: TRBV25-1
d_call: NA